The entry that follows covers one TCR beta chain sequence. Antigen specificity is unknown. The data belong to a study of vaccination and CD4 T cells after COVID-19. Across the whole study: Sampling that followed vaccination took place a median approximately 72 days after dose two, within a range of 14 to 241. Overlapping peptides covering the spike proteins of SARS-CoV-2, HCoV-NL63, HCoV-OC43 and HCoV-229E were added to stimulate cells.

The CDR3 runs 14 residues. V was trimmed by 3 bases and J by 8 bases, leaving 11 bases between them. CDR1 is SEHNR, CDR2 FQNEAQ, per germline (reference sequence). The Oncomine TCR Beta short-read assay was applied to DNA of cultured CD4+ T cells. TCRdb re-called the PCR reads through MiXCR, storing one row per CDR3 protein. The table has approximately 16,000 distinct CDR3 sequences, 57% seen once. Treatment indicated: 10-day PBMC culture with coronavirus spike peptide pools or control peptides (ViraFEST assay). These CD4+ T cells came from roughly 10-day cultures by negative selection. The specimen was CD4+ T cells from blood, cultured in vitro. This chain uses TRBV7-9 with TRBJ1-6; D ambiguous. This clonotype originated in a human donor who had recovered from COVID-19. Here the CDR3 reads CASSFREKHSPLHF. DNA of the CDR3: TGTGCCAGCAGCTTTCGGGAAAAACATTCACCCCTCCACTTT.